Listed below are T cell receptor beta chains from one sample, sequenced in a study of blood T cell repertoires in COVID-19. Only in-frame clones appear in the TCRdb table, and some are missing; sequencing was by immunoSEQ multiplex PCR. This table has roughly 100,000 clones, roughly 84% appearing once. The sample comprised peripheral blood. Receptors originate from a human donor in a cohort sampled during active or convalescent COVID-19. Both conserved end residues are part of each CDR3. Fields, in order: D gene, J gene, clone size, V gene, CDR3 DNA, CDR3 protein. A D gene is named only where the DNA matches it firmly. The size entry is marked missing in some rows and otherwise reads once, few, many or a size class.

d_gene: TRBD1
j_gene: TRBJ1-4
abundance: NA
v_gene: TRBV5-5
CDR3nt: TGTGCCAGCACCCGGGAACAGGGGGCATATGAAAAACTGTTTTTT
CDR3aa: CASTREQGAYEKLFF

d_gene: NA
j_gene: TRBJ1-5
abundance: NA
v_gene: TRBV11-2
CDR3nt: TGTGCCAGCAGCTTAGGCGGGGCGGGGCAACATCAGCCCCAGCATTTT
CDR3aa: CASSLGGAGQHQPQHF

d_gene: TRBD1
j_gene: TRBJ2-7
abundance: many
v_gene: TRBV7-2
CDR3nt: TGTGCCAGCAGCGCGCTCGGGACAGATTCCTACGAGCAGTACTTC
CDR3aa: CASSALGTDSYEQYF

d_gene: NA
j_gene: TRBJ1-1
abundance: NA
v_gene: TRBV10-2
CDR3nt: TGCGCCAGCAGCTTAGGCGGGGGGCTACTAGACACTGAAGCTTTCTTT
CDR3aa: CASSLGGGLLDTEAFF

d_gene: NA
j_gene: TRBJ1-6
abundance: NA
v_gene: TRBV5-6
CDR3nt: TGTGCCAGCAGCTCCTTTGGGGGGGCCGGATCACCCCTCCACTTT
CDR3aa: CASSSFGGAGSPLHF

d_gene: NA
j_gene: TRBJ1-1
abundance: NA
v_gene: TRBV11-3
CDR3nt: TGTGCCAGCAGCTTAGGCAGGGCGAACACTGAAGCTTTCTTT
CDR3aa: CASSLGRANTEAFF

d_gene: TRBD1
j_gene: TRBJ1-6
abundance: NA
v_gene: TRBV30
CDR3nt: TGTGCCTGGAGCGGGGACAGATTCAATTCACCCCTCCACTTT
CDR3aa: CAWSGDRFNSPLHF

d_gene: TRBD1
j_gene: TRBJ1-4
abundance: few
v_gene: TRBV18
CDR3nt: TGTGCCAGCTCCCCTCGACAGGGAGGAGGGGAAAAACTGTTTTTT
CDR3aa: CASSPRQGGGEKLFF

d_gene: NA
j_gene: TRBJ1-4
abundance: NA
v_gene: TRBV19
CDR3nt: TGTGCCAGTAGCCGTGGCAGATCTAATGAAAAACTGTTTTTT
CDR3aa: CASSRGRSNEKLFF

d_gene: NA
j_gene: TRBJ1-1
abundance: NA
v_gene: TRBV6-5
CDR3nt: TGTGCCAGCAGTTACGACAGGTCCTCTGAAGCTTTCTTT
CDR3aa: CASSYDRSSEAFF

d_gene: TRBD1
j_gene: TRBJ2-2
abundance: NA
v_gene: TRBV24-1
CDR3nt: TGTGCCACCAGTGACCCCGGGACAGGGTATATGTCCGGGGAGCTGTTTTTT
CDR3aa: CATSDPGTGYMSGELFF

d_gene: TRBD1
j_gene: TRBJ1-2
abundance: few
v_gene: TRBV5-4
CDR3nt: TGTGCCAGCAGCCTGACAGGGGTGCGTGGCTACACCTTC
CDR3aa: CASSLTGVRGYTF

d_gene: NA
j_gene: TRBJ1-1
abundance: NA
v_gene: TRBV5-1
CDR3nt: TGCGCCAGCAGCCCACAGGGTAGGACTGAAGCTTTCTTT
CDR3aa: CASSPQGRTEAFF

d_gene: TRBD1
j_gene: TRBJ1-4
abundance: NA
v_gene: TRBV5-1
CDR3nt: TGCGCCAGCAGCTTAGGGGACAGCGATGAAAAACTGTTTTTT
CDR3aa: CASSLGDSDEKLFF

d_gene: NA
j_gene: TRBJ1-2
abundance: NA
v_gene: TRBV6-5
CDR3nt: TGTGCCAGCAGTTACGACGGGTTTCGAGGCTATGGCTACACCTTC
CDR3aa: CASSYDGFRGYGYTF

d_gene: NA
j_gene: TRBJ1-4
abundance: NA
v_gene: TRBV24-1
CDR3nt: TGTGCCACCATCGGAGGGGCTAATGAAAAACTGTTTTTT
CDR3aa: CATIGGANEKLFF

d_gene: NA
j_gene: TRBJ1-3
abundance: NA
v_gene: TRBV7-3
CDR3nt: TGTGCCAGCAGCCGTCTCCCGGGCTCTGGAAACACCATATATTTT
CDR3aa: CASSRLPGSGNTIYF

d_gene: NA
j_gene: TRBJ2-3
abundance: NA
v_gene: TRBV9
CDR3nt: TGTGCCAGCAGCGCTCTGGGGCTTCAGGGGGATACGCAGTATTTT
CDR3aa: CASSALGLQGDTQYF

d_gene: TRBD2
j_gene: TRBJ2-3
abundance: NA
v_gene: TRBV5-1
CDR3nt: TGCGCCAGCAGCTTGTTAGCGGGGGCGGGAGATACGCAGTATTTT
CDR3aa: CASSLLAGAGDTQYF

d_gene: NA
j_gene: TRBJ2-1
abundance: once
v_gene: TRBV3-1/TRBV3-2
CDR3nt: TGTGCCAGCAGCCCCTCGACTCCCTCGGGTGAGCAGTTCTTC
CDR3aa: CASSPSTPSGEQFF

d_gene: NA
j_gene: TRBJ2-7
abundance: NA
v_gene: TRBV30
CDR3nt: TGTGCCTGGAGTGTAAGGTTCGACTCCCCACCGACCTTC
CDR3aa: CAWSVRFDSPPTF

d_gene: TRBD1
j_gene: TRBJ1-2
abundance: NA
v_gene: TRBV5-1
CDR3nt: TGCGCCAGCAGCCCGGGACAGAACACTAACTATGGCTACACCTTC
CDR3aa: CASSPGQNTNYGYTF

d_gene: NA
j_gene: TRBJ2-3
abundance: NA
v_gene: TRBV3-1/TRBV3-2
CDR3nt: TGTGCCAGCAGCCCCCAGTTTAGCGGGCCAGCCGGGGGCACGCAGTATTTT
CDR3aa: CASSPQFSGPAGGTQYF

d_gene: NA
j_gene: TRBJ1-6
abundance: NA
v_gene: TRBV5-4
CDR3nt: TGTGCCAGCAGCTTGGATCCAGGGATGGGTTCACCCCTCCACTTT
CDR3aa: CASSLDPGMGSPLHF

d_gene: TRBD1
j_gene: TRBJ2-2
abundance: NA
v_gene: TRBV5-1
CDR3nt: TGCGCCAGCAGCGGTAGACAGGGCGCGGGTACCGGGGAGCTGTTTTTT
CDR3aa: CASSGRQGAGTGELFF

d_gene: TRBD2
j_gene: TRBJ2-3
abundance: NA
v_gene: TRBV12-5
CDR3nt: TGTGCTAGTTCGGTGGGACTAGCGGGGAACACAGATACGCAGTATTTT
CDR3aa: CASSVGLAGNTDTQYF

d_gene: TRBD1
j_gene: TRBJ1-2
abundance: once
v_gene: TRBV27
CDR3nt: TGTGCCAGCAGTTCCATACAGGGGGTTGGCTATGGCTACACCTTC
CDR3aa: CASSSIQGVGYGYTF